This T cell receptor beta chain came from a study of shared clonotypes between healthy human individuals. About the study: CD4 naive and memory got three plates each, CD8 naive two, CD8 memory one.

Data came from immunoSEQ multiplex PCR; TCRdb stores just in-frame clones and leaves some out. The sample has about 1.1 million clones; about 80% are singletons. This clone was detected only a few times. This CDR3 is built from 14 residues. The V gene's germline CDR1 is SGHNT and CDR2 YYREEE (reference sequence). V shed 2 bases and J shed 6 bases, with 12 bases lying between them. The sequenced sample consisted of memory CD4+ T cells from PBMCs. Subset meaning: CD45RA-negative fraction. The sequence came from a man younger than 35 in good health. Some clones in this sample may be carry-over from other donors' samples. The chain recombines TRBV5-4 with TRBJ2-1; no clear D gene. The CDR3 DNA sequence: TGTGCCAGCAGCTTAGGCGCCTCTAGCAATGAGCAGTTCTTC. Translating gives CASSLGASSNEQFF.